This TCR beta chain was profiled in a study of technical replicates of blood from a few donors. The data were produced by immunoSEQ multiplex PCR, yet TCRdb's version contains in-frame clones alone and is incomplete. The data show approximately 58,000 clones, about 86% seen once. This receptor was obtained from a human donor in good health. Some clones in this sample may be carry-over from other donors' samples. Sequencing input: PBMCs.

Written as DNA, the CDR3 is TGTGCCAGTAGGCAAACCGGGACAGGCAATCAGCCCCAGCATTTT. This encodes CASRQTGTGNQPQHF. This chain uses TRBV19 with TRBJ1-5; 7 nucleotides match TRBD1. This CDR3 is 15 amino acids long. Per the germline V gene, CDR1 is LNHDA and CDR2 is SQIVND (reference sequence). Trimming took 6 bases from V and 2 from J; bases not matched to a gene: 7.